This T cell receptor (beta chain) is from a study of molecular identifiers for immune sequencing clone quantification. Study details: Replicate RNA from about 19,000 or 110,000 naive CD8 T cells formed five aliquots; four were sequenced.

This clonotype was picked up many times. CDR1 and CDR2 from the germline V gene are SQVTM and ANQGSEA. This CDR3 is built from 14 residues. J gave up 6 bases and V 5 bases, and 8 bases lay outside the gene matches. TCRdb re-derived calls from the PCR reads in MiXCR, one entry per CDR3 protein. The sample holds more than 550,000 distinct CDR3 sequences; about 25% are singletons and the top ten take approximately 0.75%. Libraries of naive CD8 cells were prepared from approximately 20,000 to 980,000 sorted cells using 10%, 30% or 50% RNA. Source material: naive CD8+ T cells from blood, with Jurkat cell RNA spiked in. Subset described: FACS-sorted CD8+CD4-CCR7+CD45RA+ naive T cells. This clonotype was sampled from a human donor in good health. Some libraries in this study had Jurkat cell RNA spiked in. This chain connects TRBV29-1 to TRBJ2-2; 8 nucleotides align to TRBD2. The DNA of the CDR3 is TGCAGCGTTCTTACCGGGAGGGCCTCCGGGGAGCTGTTTTTT. Protein product: CSVLTGRASGELFF.